Presented here are 23 T cell receptor beta chains from one specimen sequenced in a study of blood T cell repertoires in COVID-19. The protocol was immunoSEQ multiplex PCR, while the TCRdb copy is restricted to in-frame clones and leaves out a portion. The data show around 170,000 clones, around four fifths seen once. The material sequenced was peripheral blood. The receptor source for this set is a man aged 25-40 years with active or convalescent COVID-19.

This chain links TRBV6-5 with TRBJ2-4; 7 bases are shared with TRBD1. Germline CDR1 is MNHEY and CDR2 is SVGAGI. J gave up 6 bases and V 7 bases, and 3 bases lay outside the gene matches. There are 12 residues in the CDR3. The CDR3 nucleotides are TGTGCCAGCAAAGGGGACAGAAACATTCAGTACTTC. This encodes CASKGDRNIQYF.

The chain is built from TRBV10-1 and TRBJ2-7; 13 nucleotides align to TRBD2. V shed 6 bases, J shed 5 bases, and the junction held 10 bases outside the gene matches. Per the germline V gene, CDR1 is WNHNN and CDR2 is SYGVQD (reference sequence). This CDR3 spans 16 amino acids. CDR3 coding DNA: TGCGCCAGCAGGTCCCAAGGACTAGCGGGAGAGAACGAGCAGTACTTC. Translating it yields CASRSQGLAGENEQYF.

The chain employs TRBV5-5 and TRBJ1-2, with D maybe TRBD1 (6 bases). The CDR3 totals 13 residues. Between the trimmed V and J ends, which lost 2 bases and 8 bases, there was a span of 13 bases. Per germline, CDR1 SGHKS and CDR2 YYEKEE (reference sequence). CDR3 in amino acids: CASSFGQTPGYTF. The CDR3 DNA reads TGTGCCAGCAGCTTTGGACAGACTCCCGGCTACACCTTC.

V is TRBV18 and J is TRBJ2-3; 8 bases line up with TRBD1. Per germline, CDR1 KGHSH and CDR2 LQKENI. V lost 0 bases, J lost 1 base, and 0 bases stayed unmatched. The CDR3 length is 15 residues. Here the CDR3 DNA reads TGTGCCAGCTCACCACCGGGACAGGGCACAGATACGCAGTATTTT. This translates into CASSPPGQGTDTQYF.

This clone showed up just once. V is TRBV6-1 and J is TRBJ2-3; TRBD1 agrees at 7 bases. The length of the CDR3 is 19 residues. Trimming at V came to 0 bases and at J to 3 bases, leaving 15 bases not matched to a gene. In germline, CDR1 is MNHNS, CDR2 SASEGT. The CDR3 DNA reads as TGTGCCAGCAGTGAAGCGGGGGAGAGGGACAGCGCCTCTACAGATACGCAGTATTTT. Amino acid sequence: CASSEAGERDSASTDTQYF.

The chain uses TRBV7-3 and TRBJ2-7, with D maybe TRBD1 (5 bases). CDR3 length equals 13 residues. V lost 3 bases and J 7 bases, leaving 13 bases between the germline ends. Germline CDR1 reads SGHTA; CDR2 reads FQGTGA. Here the CDR3 DNA reads TGTGCCAGCAGCTTGTCCGTCAACAGGGAGCAGTACGTC. Its translation is CASSLSVNREQYV.

The chain links TRBV3-1 (or the pseudogene TRBV3-2) to TRBJ2-5; 9 bases agree with TRBD2. There are 15 residues in the CDR3. Germline V lookup: CDR1 LGHDT, CDR2 YNNKEL (reference sequence). V lost 1 base and J lost 5; bases outside the gene matches: 5. CDR3 in amino acids: CASSQAWTSEETQYF. For the CDR3, the DNA is TGTGCCAGCAGCCAAGCCTGGACTAGCGAGGAGACCCAGTACTTC.

This clone was seen many times. The genes are TRBV5-6 and TRBJ1-1, with D hard to call. The CDR3 has 15 residues. Trimming took off 2 bases at V and 1 base at J, with 12 bases between the two ends. The germline gives CDR1 SGHDT, CDR2 YYEEEE. The CDR3 loop reads CASSFEREWNTEAFF. CDR3 sequence (DNA): TGTGCCAGCAGCTTTGAGAGGGAGTGGAACACTGAAGCTTTCTTT. Combining the CDR3 with reference TRBV5-6 and TRBJ1-1 gives the whole variable domain DAGVTQSPTHLIKTRGQQVTLRCSPKSGHDTVSWYQQALGQGPQFIFQYYEEEERQRGNFPDRFSGHQFPNYSSELNVNALLLGDSALYLCASSFEREWNTEAFFGQGTRLTVV.

The rearrangement joins TRBV15 to TRBJ2-4; 10 bases agree with TRBD2. The CDR3 runs to 16 residues. Germline assignment: CDR1 LNHNV and CDR2 YYDKDF (reference sequence). The V segment lost 0 bases and the J segment 9 bases; nucleotides outside the gene matches: 8. CDR3 in DNA: TGTGCCACCAGCAGAGACCTAGCGGGAGAAGCGGGCATTCAGTACTTC. It yields the protein CATSRDLAGEAGIQYF.

The chain recombines TRBV10-3 with TRBJ2-1; D may be TRBD2 (6 bases). Germline loops: CDR1 ENHRY, CDR2 SYGVKD. The CDR3 runs 14 residues. Trimming pared 10 bases from V and 0 bases from J, leaving 13 bases between. This CDR3 reads CATGDWDSYNEQFF. In nucleotides, the CDR3 is TGTGCCACCGGGGACTGGGACTCCTACAATGAGCAGTTCTTC.

The V and J genes are TRBV30 and TRBJ1-4; D possibly corresponds to TRBD1 (6 bases). Looked up from germline, CDR1 is GTSNPN and CDR2 is SVGIG (reference sequence). Between the trimmed V and J ends, which lost 2 bases and 7 bases, there was a span of 11 bases. This CDR3 spans 13 amino acids. The CDR3 loop reads CAWSMSGAEKLFF. DNA for the CDR3: TGTGCCTGGAGTATGTCAGGGGCTGAAAAACTGTTTTTT.

The chain links TRBV10-1 to TRBJ2-2; the D gene is possibly TRBD1 (6 bases). Between the trimmed V and J ends, which lost 3 bases and 2 bases, there was a span of 10 bases. Per the germline V gene, CDR1 is WNHNN and CDR2 is SYGVQD (reference sequence). The CDR3 totals 15 residues. CDR3 sequence (DNA): TGCGCCAGCAGTGACGGGACACTAAACACCGGGGAGCTGTTTTTT. The encoded protein is CASSDGTLNTGELFF.

As DNA, the CDR3 is TGTGCCAGCAGTGAATTCAGGGATCAGGGCCAGCCCCAGCATTTT. Its protein product is CASSEFRDQGQPQHF. The chain is built from TRBV25-1 and TRBJ1-5, with a possible D match to TRBD1 (5 bases). Per the germline V gene, CDR1 is MGHDK and CDR2 is SYGVNS. The CDR3 totals 15 residues. Trimming stripped 1 base from V and 7 bases from J, with 14 bases between.

This chain uses TRBV3-1 (or the pseudogene TRBV3-2) with TRBJ1-4, with TRBD1 as a possible D gene (5 bases). Germline CDR1 and CDR2: LGHDT and YNNKEL (reference sequence). The V end lost 8 bases, the J end lost 3 bases, and 16 bases lay between the germline ends. The CDR3 is made up of 15 amino acids. This CDR3 reads CASRQTGGANEKLFF. CDR3 nucleotides: TGTGCCAGCCGTCAAACCGGGGGGGCTAATGAAAAACTGTTTTTT.

CDR3 loop: CASCSRPSTDTQYF. CDR3 coding DNA: TGTGCCAGCTGTAGCCGGCCTAGCACAGATACGCAGTATTTT. The chain links TRBV6-5 to TRBJ2-3; D is unclear. The germline gives CDR1 MNHEY, CDR2 SVGAGI. The V end was cut by 8 bases, the J end by 0 bases, with 12 bases between. The CDR3 is 14 amino acids.

The genes are TRBV7-2 and TRBJ1-2, with 7 positions matching TRBD1. CDR1 SGHTA and CDR2 FQGNSA come from the germline V gene. The CDR3 extends over 17 amino acids. The J segment lost 4 bases and the V segment lost 5 bases, leaving 16 bases of the junction unmatched. The CDR3 spells CASSNPIGQGGSYGYTF. The CDR3 nucleotides read TGTGCCAGCAGCAACCCCATAGGGCAGGGGGGAAGCTATGGCTACACCTTC.

The V and J genes are TRBV19 and TRBJ2-5; D may be TRBD2 (5 bases). Trimming cost V 1 base and J 7 bases, with 10 bases left between them. Germline values: CDR1 LNHDA, CDR2 SQIVND (reference sequence). This CDR3 is 13 amino acids long. The CDR3 DNA reads TGTGCCAGTAGTATAGGCGGGTCCCGGACCCAGTACTTC. Its translation is CASSIGGSRTQYF.

This rearrangement joins TRBV10-3 to TRBJ1-1; TRBD1 agrees at 7 bases. CDR1 and CDR2 (germline): ENHRY, SYGVKD. This CDR3 is 16 amino acids long. V was pared by 6 bases and J by 4 bases, with 14 bases of the junction left unmatched. The chain's CDR3 is CAIRFEGRGQSTEAFF. CDR3 bases: TGTGCCATCAGGTTTGAGGGTAGGGGGCAGAGCACTGAAGCTTTCTTT.

In DNA, the CDR3 is TGTGCCAGCAGCGACCCGGGACAGGGGATAGGGGAGCAGTACTTC. This sequence encodes CASSDPGQGIGEQYF. The genes are TRBV14 and TRBJ2-7; 10 positions agree with TRBD1. CDR1 is SGHDN, CDR2 FVKESK, per germline. V lost 5 bases, J lost 7 bases, and 11 bases stayed unmatched. The CDR3 is 15 amino acids.

This rearrangement joins TRBV19 to TRBJ1-5; 7 bases align to TRBD1. Germline V lookup: CDR1 LNHDA, CDR2 SQIVND (reference sequence). With 7 bases clipped from V and 3 bases from J, the junction kept 12 bases outside the gene matches. This CDR3 spans 16 amino acids. CDR3 DNA sequence: TGTGCCAGTATTACCGTTACAGGGGCCAACAATCAGCCCCAGCATTTT. The encoded protein is CASITVTGANNQPQHF.

V usage is TRBV30 and J usage is TRBJ1-5, with TRBD1 identical over 7 bases. Germline V gene sequence: CDR1 GTSNPN, CDR2 SVGIG (reference sequence). The CDR3 length is 14 residues. V lost 2 bases, J lost 9 bases, and 10 bases stayed unmatched. CDR3 amino acids: CAWSITGASSPQHF. The CDR3, as DNA: TGTGCCTGGAGTATAACAGGGGCCTCATCGCCCCAGCATTTT.

The CDR3 DNA sequence: TGTGCCAGCAGCCGGGACAGGGGGACTCAGCCCCAGCATTTT. Its translation is CASSRDRGTQPQHF. V and J are TRBV7-2 and TRBJ1-5; 11 nucleotides match TRBD1. Germline CDR1 and CDR2: SGHTA and FQGNSA. The CDR3 contains 14 residues. After removal of 5 bases from V and 6 bases from J, the junction contained 3 bases not matched to a gene.

The sample holds one count of this clone. The chain has TRBV2 and TRBJ1-4; D possibly corresponds to TRBD1 (5 bases). Trimming took off 6 bases at V and 1 base at J, with 24 bases between the two ends. Germline CDR1 and CDR2: SNHLY and FYNNEI. The CDR3 is 19 amino acids. The CDR3, as DNA: TGTGCCAGCAGGCGGGGAGTGGGGACGACTTTAAGAACTAATGAAAAACTGTTTTTT. Protein: CASRRGVGTTLRTNEKLFF.